The rows below give T cell receptor beta chains drawn from one sample of a study of graft-versus-host responses after intestinal transplantation. Sequencing was performed with immunoSEQ multiplex PCR; in TCRdb, only in-frame clones are kept and a portion is missing. In the table there are some 86,000 clones, 91% of which are singletons. Their cognate antigens are unknown. Specimen: unstimulated CD4+ T cells sorted from spleen or lymph node cells, collected before intestinal transplant. Every receptor here comes from a human donor who received an intestinal transplant. Each CDR3 is given with its conserved first and last residue. A D gene is named only where the DNA matches it firmly. Not all rows give a size; the values are once, few, many and, for expanded clones, a class.

>TRBJ1-1|-|-|TRBV6-5
CASSKLQGNTEAFF
TGTGCCAGCAGCAAATTACAGGGTAACACTGAAGCTTTCTTT
>TRBJ2-2|-|-|TRBV9
CASSVDSGGELFF
TGTGCCAGCAGCGTAGATTCCGGCGGGGAGCTGTTTTTT
>TRBJ1-2|-|TRBD1|TRBV30
CAWSGGTGYGYTF
TGTGCCTGGAGTGGAGGGACAGGCTATGGCTACACCTTC
>TRBJ2-7|-|-|TRBV7-9
CASIRTESSYEQYF
TGTGCCAGCATCCGGACAGAGAGCTCCTACGAGCAGTACTTC
>TRBJ2-7|-|TRBD1|TRBV18
CASSPPGTGGAYEQYF
TGTGCCAGCTCACCCCCCGGGACAGGGGGTGCCTACGAGCAGTACTTC
>TRBJ2-7|-|TRBD1|TRBV6-5
CASSLGTGVVYEQYF
TGTGCCAGCAGCCTAGGGACAGGGGTTGTGTACGAGCAGTACTTC
>TRBJ1-1|-|-|TRBV6-6
CASSLTELNTEAFF
TGTGCCAGCAGTTTGACGGAACTAAACACTGAAGCTTTCTTT
>TRBJ2-3|-|-|TRBV7-2
CASSRGGTDTQYF
TGTGCCAGCAGCCGCGGGGGCACAGATACGCAGTATTTT
>TRBJ1-2|-|TRBD1|TRBV29-1
CSVKKDRSSDGYTF
TGCAGCGTGAAAAAGGACAGGTCCTCCGATGGCTACACCTTC
>TRBJ1-2|-|TRBD1|TRBV25-1
CASSDGTGSGYTF
TGTGCCAGCAGTGATGGGACAGGGTCTGGCTACACCTTC
>TRBJ1-6|-|TRBD1|TRBV28
CASSGLSGTGGDSPLHF
TGTGCCAGCAGTGGCCTCTCCGGGACAGGGGGCGATTCACCCCTCCACTTT
>TRBJ1-2|-|-|TRBV7-2
CASSLSRRDYGYTF
TGTGCCAGCAGCTTAAGTCGACGGGACTATGGCTACACCTTC
>TRBJ2-4|-|-|TRBV30
CALMDRKNIQYF
TGTGCCCTGATGGACAGAAAAAACATTCAGTACTTC
>TRBJ1-3|-|TRBD1|TRBV11-2
CASSSPTGASGNTIYF
TGTGCCAGCAGCTCCCCGACAGGGGCCTCTGGAAACACCATATATTTT
>TRBJ2-1|-|-|TRBV15
CATHHSRGSYNEQFF
TGTGCCACCCACCACAGCCGGGGGTCCTACAATGAGCAGTTCTTC
>TRBJ2-6|-|TRBD1|TRBV29-1
CSASGTARSGANVLTF
TGCAGCGCCTCCGGGACAGCCCGCTCTGGGGCCAACGTCCTGACTTTC
>TRBJ1-1|-|TRBD1|TRBV7-2
CASSFDRANTEAFF
TGTGCCAGCAGCTTTGACAGGGCGAACACTGAAGCTTTCTTT
>TRBJ1-5|-|-|TRBV19
CACRGEGNQPQHF
TGTGCCTGTCGTGGGGAGGGAAATCAGCCCCAGCATTTT
>TRBJ1-6|-|-|TRBV4-3
CASSQGGNNSPLHF
TGCGCCAGCAGCCAAGGCGGAAATAATTCACCCCTCCACTTT
>TRBJ2-1|-|-|TRBV30
CAWNLRSYNEQFF
TGTGCCTGGAACTTACGCTCCTACAATGAGCAGTTCTTC
>TRBJ1-3|-|-|TRBV28
CASNSAVYGNTIYF
TGTGCCAGCAACTCTGCGGTGTATGGAAACACCATATATTTT
>TRBJ2-5|-|-|TRBV29-1
CSVDPGLETQYF
TGCAGCGTTGACCCAGGGTTGGAGACCCAGTACTTC
>TRBJ1-6|-|-|TRBV6-5
CASSYSNSPLHF
TGTGCCAGCAGTTACAGCAATTCACCCCTCCACTTT
>TRBJ1-1|-|TRBD1|TRBV5-1
CASRDRGDTEAFF
TGCGCCAGCAGGGACAGGGGAGACACTGAAGCTTTCTTT
>TRBJ2-5|-|-|TRBV7-9
CASSSRRTVQETQYF
TGTGCCAGCAGCTCACGCCGGACAGTTCAAGAGACCCAGTACTTC
>TRBJ1-1|few|TRBD1|TRBV5-4
CASSSPYGTGQNTEAFF
TGTGCCAGCAGCTCCCCCTATGGGACAGGCCAGAACACTGAAGCTTTCTTT
>TRBJ1-1|-|-|TRBV5-5
CASSANTGNTEAFF
TGTGCCAGCAGCGCGAATACGGGGAACACTGAAGCTTTCTTT
>TRBJ1-6|-|-|TRBV11-2
CASSLDAGARNSPLHF
TGTGCCAGCAGCTTAGATGCAGGGGCCCGAAATTCACCCCTCCACTTT
>TRBJ2-7|-|TRBD1|TRBV10-3
CAISQDRGKGSYEQYF
TGTGCCATCAGTCAAGACAGGGGAAAGGGATCCTACGAGCAGTACTTC
>TRBJ2-2|once|TRBD1|TRBV19
CASRRQGSLLTNYGELFF
TGTGCCAGTAGGAGACAGGGTTCCCTTCTGACTAACTACGGGGAGCTGTTTTTT
>TRBJ2-1|-|TRBD1|TRBV4-1
CASSLAGGAGNNEQFF
TGCGCCAGCAGCCTCGCAGGGGGCGCGGGTAACAATGAGCAGTTCTTC
>TRBJ2-5|-|-|TRBV5-1
CASSLGGRETQYF
TGCGCCAGCAGCTTGGGGGGGCGTGAGACCCAGTACTTC
>TRBJ2-5|-|-|TRBV30
CAWSVSRGLAGTQYF
TGTGCCTGGAGTGTATCCCGGGGACTCGCGGGGACCCAGTACTTC
>TRBJ1-5|-|-|TRBV19
CASTGSRRYQPQHF
TGTGCCAGTACCGGATCGAGGAGGTATCAGCCCCAGCATTTT
>TRBJ2-7|-|-|TRBV15
CATSRDAPMRWAGTSYEQYF
TGTGCCACCAGCAGAGATGCACCAATGCGGTGGGCAGGGACTTCCTACGAGCAGTACTTC
>TRBJ2-7|-|TRBD2|TRBV4-3
CASSQEARTSGGYEQYF
TGCGCCAGCAGCCAAGAGGCGCGGACTAGCGGGGGGTACGAGCAGTACTTC
>TRBJ2-1|-|TRBD2|TRBV14
CASSPLAGPPGNEQFF
TGTGCCAGCAGCCCGCTAGCGGGGCCTCCGGGTAATGAGCAGTTCTTC
>TRBJ1-2|-|TRBD1|TRBV4-3
CASSQDSTGDYGYTF
TGCGCCAGCAGCCAAGATTCAACAGGGGACTATGGCTACACCTTC
>TRBJ1-4|-|-|TRBV13
CASSSTGSFYRGEKLFF
TGTGCCAGCAGCTCGACGGGAAGTTTCTACCGGGGTGAAAAACTGTTTTTT
>TRBJ1-2|-|-|TRBV15
CATSRASGGYTF
TGTGCCACCAGCAGAGCCTCGGGGGGCTACACCTTC
>TRBJ2-7|-|TRBD1|TRBV19
CASSPRTGGPYEQYF
TGTGCCAGTAGTCCTCGGACAGGGGGTCCCTACGAGCAGTACTTC